The source of this T cell receptor (beta chain) is a study of T cell responses to AZD1222 COVID-19 vaccine (dated by TCRdb to the early 2020s). Regarding the complete study: AZD1222 recipients with second doses at about 4 weeks or about 12 weeks were pooled, because spike-specific TCR depth and breadth did not differ between schedules. A total of approximately 230 trial participants underwent TCR sequencing, of whom about 210 received two doses of AZD1222 and some 25 received two doses of the MenACWY control vaccine. Trial participants were enrolled by age into 18-55, 56-69 and 70-plus year subgroups, with roughly 160, 29 and 62 TCR-sequenced participants respectively.

The intended sense of this specimen's time point label: baseline before first vaccination. The vaccinee samples were drawn from two UK trials, COV001 and COV002, one of which was a single-blind randomized controlled phase 2/3 trial testing AZD1222 (ChAdOx1 nCoV-19) in healthy adults. For TCRbeta chain sequencing, PBMC samples were collected from trial participants at day 0 and at day 28 after the second dose. A note on this clone: There is no known antigen for this receptor. No base quality values were provided; no much bigger clone lies one nucleotide off.

The CDR3 regions of human TCRbeta chains were subjected to immunosequencing. The authors' pipeline ran thus. TCRs in the repertoires were matched against a reference library of SARS-CoV-2-specific TCRs that had been generated with the MIRA antigen-specificity platform. Breadth was defined as the fraction of unique TCRs that were SARS-CoV-2-associated. Depth was defined as the fraction of total T cells that were SARS-CoV-2-associated. Using the MIRA data, every spike-specific TCR was mapped to the spike region that the TCR reacted to and assigned to either a CD4 or a CD8 class. Log10-transformed breadth and depth values were compared by one-way ANOVA with Sidak's multiple comparisons tests. In TCRdb, the immuneACCESS table is reduced to in-frame sequences with V and J assigned. These tables do not hold every clone; where another copy was compared, an unresolved V gene accounts for under half, and the others remain unexplained. V and J calls plus clone size are reproduced from that table; the DNA served to infer D and trimming. The sample records roughly 250,000 clones, 90% to 95% of which are singletons. The top ten hold less than 0.65% of the sample.

What the study reported, not specific to this receptor: Because no samples from the day 14 peak response were available, repertoires could be characterized only after the peak T cell response. Participants were mostly white British, with more females than males. The authors suggested clonal diversity may have been underestimated. The 56-69-year group was small, and its depth increase did not reach significance, likely because of low power. CD4 TCRs associated with the vaccine covered the entire spike protein, and the dominant responses were in regions 160-218 and 743-854. Epitopes outside the regions mutated in the B.1.351 and B.1.1.7 variants were reportedly recognized by nearly half of the unique spike-specific TCRs. Conclusions about previously exposed vaccinees were limited because only six AZD1222 recipients were SARS-CoV-2 seropositive at baseline. After two AZD1222 doses, spike-specific TCR breadth and depth were significantly higher than at day 0 and than in MenACWY recipients.

CDR1 MNHNS and CDR2 SASEGT are derived from the germline V gene. V is trimmed back by 6 bases and J by 1 base, and the junction contains 6 bases that no gene match accounts for. CDR3 length: 15 amino acids, cysteine to phenylalanine. The read is trimmed to its CDR3 DNA, 45 bases read in frame from base 1. Recombination connected TRBV6-1 to TRBJ1-5, with 7 bases in between that match TRBD1. Sequences were derived from peripheral blood, sampled on day 0 of AZD1222 vaccination. The TCR originated in an adult in good health. The CDR3 protein is CASRFTGESNQPQHF. The sequenced DNA: TGTGCCAGCAGATTTACAGGGGAAAGCAATCAGCCCCAGCATTTT.